This TCR beta chain was retrieved from a study of OX40 agonist ivuxolimab in advanced cancers. Clones were read by immunoSEQ multiplex PCR, and TCRdb kept only the in-frame ones, dropping some. The sample lists 10,000 to 11,000 clones; 70% to 80% were seen once. The trim removed 6 bases at V and 9 bases at J, leaving 9 bases unmatched. The germline CDR1 and CDR2 sequences are KGHSH and LQKENI. The CDR3 covers 14 residues. The J gene is TRBJ1-5, the V gene TRBV18, with 9 bases matching TRBD1. The receptor comes from an adult with an advanced solid tumor such as melanoma, head and neck, liver or kidney cancer. This specimen was CD4+ or CD8+ T cells sorted from blood, taken in a trial of the OX40 agonist ivuxolimab. CDR3 loop: CASSPGQGDVPQHF. The CDR3 bases are TGTGCCAGCTCGCCGGGACAGGGAGATGTGCCCCAGCATTTT.